These 2 T cell receptor beta chains were all obtained from the same sample, sequenced in a study of T cells in Graves' hyperthyroidism and ophthalmopathy. Template material for amplifying TCR beta CDR3 regions consisted of RNA transcripts. Researchers ran a first-round RT-PCR on the TCR CDR3 using the HTBI primer set. TCRdb reprocessed the multiplex PCR reads with MiXCR, giving one entry per CDR3 protein. Found here are approximately 620,000 distinct CDR3 sequences, roughly a sixth of them singletons; the top ten hold 2.5% to 4%. Sequenced input: blood. These receptors originate from a middle-aged woman with Graves' ophthalmopathy.

This clonotype was seen ten or more times. The chain links TRBV4-1 to TRBJ2-3; no clear D gene. The germline CDR1 and CDR2 sequences are MGHRA and YSYEKL. Trimming removed 1 base from V and 1 base from J, with 9 bases in between. The CDR3 spans 15 residues. The CDR3 DNA is TGCGCCAGCAGCCAAGCCTCAGTCGGCACAGATACGCAGTATTTT. Its translation: CASSQASVGTDTQYF.

This clonotype was counted a few times. The chain couples TRBV28 to TRBJ2-3; perhaps TRBD1 as D (5 bases). The CDR3 is made up of 16 amino acids. V lost 5 bases, J lost 0 bases, and 15 bases lay in between. Germline loops: CDR1 MDHEN, CDR2 SYDVKM. CDR3 region: CASSPPRAGSTDTQYF. The CDR3 DNA sequence: TGTGCCAGCAGTCCACCCCGGGCAGGGAGCACAGATACGCAGTATTTT.